Listed below are T cell receptor beta chains from one sample, sequenced in a study of cytomegalovirus exposure and HLA in healthy donors. This table comes from immunoSEQ multiplex PCR, and its TCRdb copy is limited to in-frame clones, with some not included. Of about 160,000 clones in the sample, less than 85% were seen once. Input material: PBMCs. These receptors were obtained from a middle-aged man in good health and CMV-seronegative. Each CDR3 is given with its conserved first and last residue. A D gene is named only where the DNA matches it firmly. For some rows the clone size is stated as once, few or many, or as a class when expanded; others skip it.

clone size	V gene	D gene	J gene	CDR3 protein	CDR3 DNA
-	TRBV5-4	TRBD1	TRBJ2-3	CASSRTGFTDTQYF	TGTGCCAGCAGTAGGACAGGCTTCACAGATACGCAGTATTTT
-	TRBV25-1	TRBD1	TRBJ2-5	CASRGTGAQETQYF	TGTGCCAGCAGGGGGACAGGGGCGCAAGAGACCCAGTACTTC
-	TRBV5-1	-	TRBJ2-1	CASSLGQKNEQFF	TGCGCCAGCAGCTTGGGACAGAAAAATGAGCAGTTCTTC
-	TRBV5-8	-	TRBJ1-5	CASSLTGSGNQPQHF	TGTGCCAGCAGCTTGACAGGCTCGGGCAATCAGCCCCAGCATTTT
-	TRBV19	TRBD1	TRBJ1-5	CASNRQGLGNQPQHF	TGTGCCAGTAACCGACAGGGATTGGGCAATCAGCCCCAGCATTTT
-	TRBV2	TRBD2	TRBJ2-2	CASSATSGEVGELFF	TGTGCCAGCAGCGCGACTAGCGGGGAGGTCGGGGAGCTGTTTTTT
-	TRBV27	TRBD1	TRBJ2-7	CASSLRGIYYEQYF	TGTGCCAGCAGCCTCAGGGGGATCTATTACGAGCAGTACTTC
once	TRBV5-4	-	TRBJ1-1	CASSLGVRGLNTEAFF	TGTGCCAGCAGCTTGGGGGTCCGCGGGTTGAACACTGAAGCTTTCTTT
-	TRBV27	-	TRBJ1-1	CASKAFMNTEAFF	TGTGCCAGCAAAGCGTTTATGAACACTGAAGCTTTCTTT
few	TRBV19	TRBD1	TRBJ1-5	CASSTAGDRGGPKGQPQHF	TGTGCCAGTAGTACCGCCGGTGACAGGGGTGGACCAAAGGGTCAGCCCCAGCATTTT
-	TRBV7-6	-	TRBJ2-1	CASSPGTQQRLSYNEQFF	TGTGCCAGCAGCCCCGGGACTCAACAGCGCCTCTCCTACAATGAGCAGTTCTTC
once	TRBV28	-	TRBJ2-3	CASSQFAGRTDTQYF	TGTGCCAGCTCCCAGTTCGCGGGGCGCACAGATACGCAGTATTTT
-	TRBV27	-	TRBJ2-2	CASSLRAGELFF	TGTGCCAGCAGTTTACGAGCCGGGGAGCTGTTTTTT
few	TRBV6-5	-	TRBJ1-2	CASSKTEFNYGYTF	TGTGCCAGCAGCAAGACAGAGTTTAACTATGGCTACACCTTC
-	TRBV30	TRBD1	TRBJ2-4	CAWRRTGEGIQYF	TGTGCCTGGAGGAGGACAGGGGAAGGCATTCAGTACTTC
-	TRBV5-1	-	TRBJ2-3	CASSLGGESTDTQYF	TGCGCCAGCAGCTTGGGCGGGGAGAGCACAGATACGCAGTATTTT
-	TRBV6-5	-	TRBJ2-7	CASSLGTPTASQQYF	TGTGCCAGCAGTTTAGGAACCCCGACAGCCTCTCAGCAGTACTTC